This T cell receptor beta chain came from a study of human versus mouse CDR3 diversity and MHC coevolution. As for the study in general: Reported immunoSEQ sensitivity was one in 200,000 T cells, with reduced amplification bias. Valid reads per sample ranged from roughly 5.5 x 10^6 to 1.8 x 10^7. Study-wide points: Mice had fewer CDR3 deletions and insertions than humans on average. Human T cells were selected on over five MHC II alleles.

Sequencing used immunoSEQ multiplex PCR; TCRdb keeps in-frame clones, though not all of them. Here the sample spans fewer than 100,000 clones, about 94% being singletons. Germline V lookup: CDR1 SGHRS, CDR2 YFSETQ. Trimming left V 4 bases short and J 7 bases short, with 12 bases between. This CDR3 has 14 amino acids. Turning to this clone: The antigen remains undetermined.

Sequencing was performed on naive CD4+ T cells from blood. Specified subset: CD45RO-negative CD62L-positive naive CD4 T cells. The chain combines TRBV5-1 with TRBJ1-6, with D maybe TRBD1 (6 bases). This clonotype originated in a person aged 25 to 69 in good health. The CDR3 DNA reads TGCGCCAGCAGCCAGGACAGAATAAATTCACCCCTCCACTTT. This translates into CASSQDRINSPLHF.